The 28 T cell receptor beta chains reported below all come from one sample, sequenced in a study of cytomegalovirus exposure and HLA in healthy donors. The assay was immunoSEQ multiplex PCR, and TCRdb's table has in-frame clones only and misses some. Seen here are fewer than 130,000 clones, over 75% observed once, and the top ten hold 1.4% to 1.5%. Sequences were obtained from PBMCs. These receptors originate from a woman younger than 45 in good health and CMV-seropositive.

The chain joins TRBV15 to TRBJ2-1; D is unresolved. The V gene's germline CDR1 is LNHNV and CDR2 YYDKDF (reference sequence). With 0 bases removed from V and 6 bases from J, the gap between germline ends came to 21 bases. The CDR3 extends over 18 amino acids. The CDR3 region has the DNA TGTGCCACCAGCAGAGATCGGTCCGGTCGACTCAAAGCCAATGAGCAGTTCTTC. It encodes CATSRDRSGRLKANEQFF. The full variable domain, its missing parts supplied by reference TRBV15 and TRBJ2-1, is DAMVIQNPRYQVTQFGKPVTLSCSQTLNHNVMYWYQQKSSQAPKLLFHYYDKDFNNEADTPDNFQSRRPNTSFCFLDIRSPGLGDTAMYLCATSRDRSGRLKANEQFFGPGTRLTVL.

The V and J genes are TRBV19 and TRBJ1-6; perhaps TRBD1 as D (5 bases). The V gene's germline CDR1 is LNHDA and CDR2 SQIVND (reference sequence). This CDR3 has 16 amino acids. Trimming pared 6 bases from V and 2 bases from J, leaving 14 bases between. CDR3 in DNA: TGTGCCAGTAGCCCCCGCGGGGCCACCTATAATTCACCCCTCCACTTT. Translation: CASSPRGATYNSPLHF.

CDR3 DNA: TGTGCCAGCAGCTTGGCCAATACTCCTGGGCCGTTCTTC. It translates to CASSLANTPGPFF. The chain employs TRBV5-4 and TRBJ2-1; D uncertain. The germline gives CDR1 SGHNT, CDR2 YYREEE (reference sequence). This CDR3 has 13 residues. Deletions cut 0 bases from V and 15 bases from J, with 16 bases between.

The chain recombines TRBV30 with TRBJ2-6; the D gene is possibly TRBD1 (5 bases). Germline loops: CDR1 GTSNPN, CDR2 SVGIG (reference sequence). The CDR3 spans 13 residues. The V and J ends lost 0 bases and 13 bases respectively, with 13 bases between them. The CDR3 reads CAWSVPGLRVLTF. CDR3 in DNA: TGTGCCTGGAGTGTACCAGGGCTCAGGGTCCTGACTTTC.

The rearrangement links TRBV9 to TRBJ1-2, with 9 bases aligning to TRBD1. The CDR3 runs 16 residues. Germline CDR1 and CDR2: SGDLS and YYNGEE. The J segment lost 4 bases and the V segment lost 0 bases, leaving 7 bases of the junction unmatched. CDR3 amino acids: CASSVGTDRGSYGYTF. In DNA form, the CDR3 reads TGTGCCAGCAGCGTAGGGACGGACAGGGGCTCCTATGGCTACACCTTC.

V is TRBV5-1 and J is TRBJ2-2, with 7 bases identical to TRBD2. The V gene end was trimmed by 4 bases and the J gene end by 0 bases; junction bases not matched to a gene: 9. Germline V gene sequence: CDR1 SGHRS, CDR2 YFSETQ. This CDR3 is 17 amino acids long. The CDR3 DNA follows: TGCGCCAGCAGCGGGAGGGTGGCAGGAGCGAACACCGGGGAGCTGTTTTTT. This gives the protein CASSGRVAGANTGELFF. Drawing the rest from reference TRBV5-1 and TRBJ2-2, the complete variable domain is KAGVTQTPRYLIKTRGQQVTLSCSPISGHRSVSWYQQTPGQGLQFLFEYFSETQRNKGNFPGRFSGRQFSNSRSEMNVSTLELGDSALYLCASSGRVAGANTGELFFGEGSRLTVL.

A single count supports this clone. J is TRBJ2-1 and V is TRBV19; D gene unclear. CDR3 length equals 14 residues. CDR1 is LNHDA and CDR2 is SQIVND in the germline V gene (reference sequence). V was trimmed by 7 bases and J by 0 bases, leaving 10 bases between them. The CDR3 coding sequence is TGTGCCAGTATGAAGCGATCCTCCTACAATGAGCAGTTCTTC. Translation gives CASMKRSSYNEQFF. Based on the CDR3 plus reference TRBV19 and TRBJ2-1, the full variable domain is DGGITQSPKYLFRKEGQNVTLSCEQNLNHDAMYWYRQDPGQGLRLIYYSQIVNDFQKGDIAEGYSVSREKKESFPLTVTSAQKNPTAFYLCASMKRSSYNEQFFGPGTRLTVL.

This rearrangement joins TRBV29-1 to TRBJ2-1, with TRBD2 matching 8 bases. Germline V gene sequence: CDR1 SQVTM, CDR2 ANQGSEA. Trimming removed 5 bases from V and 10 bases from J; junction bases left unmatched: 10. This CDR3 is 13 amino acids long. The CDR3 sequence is CSVLELAGGEQFF. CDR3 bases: TGCAGCGTTCTTGAGCTAGCGGGTGGGGAGCAGTTCTTC.

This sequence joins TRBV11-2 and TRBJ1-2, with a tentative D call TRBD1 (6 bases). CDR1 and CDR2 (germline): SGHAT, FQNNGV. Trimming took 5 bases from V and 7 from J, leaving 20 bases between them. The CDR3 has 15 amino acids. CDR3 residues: CASSTTRGSWPGYTF. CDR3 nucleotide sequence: TGTGCCAGCAGCACAACCAGGGGCAGCTGGCCTGGCTACACCTTC.

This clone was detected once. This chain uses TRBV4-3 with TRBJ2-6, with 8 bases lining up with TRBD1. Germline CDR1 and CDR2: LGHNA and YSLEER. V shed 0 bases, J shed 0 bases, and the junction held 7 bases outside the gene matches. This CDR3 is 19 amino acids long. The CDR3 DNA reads TGCGCCAGCAGCCAAGATTGGTGGGACAGGCGCTCTGGGGCCAACGTCCTGACTTTC. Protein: CASSQDWWDRRSGANVLTF.

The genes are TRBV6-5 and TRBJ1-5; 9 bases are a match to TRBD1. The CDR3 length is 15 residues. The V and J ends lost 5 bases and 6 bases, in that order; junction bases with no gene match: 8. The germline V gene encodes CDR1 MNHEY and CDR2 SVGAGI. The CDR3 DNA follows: TGTGCCAGCAGTCCCGGGACAGGGCGTTTTCAGCCCCAGCATTTT. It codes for CASSPGTGRFQPQHF.

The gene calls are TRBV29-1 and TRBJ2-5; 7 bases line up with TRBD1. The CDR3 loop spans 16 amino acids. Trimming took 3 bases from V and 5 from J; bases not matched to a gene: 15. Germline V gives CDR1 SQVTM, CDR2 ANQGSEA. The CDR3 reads CSVESTSQVQGETQYF. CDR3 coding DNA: TGCAGCGTTGAGTCGACATCCCAGGTACAGGGGGAGACCCAGTACTTC. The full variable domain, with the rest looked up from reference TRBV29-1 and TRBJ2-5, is SAVISQKPSRDICQRGTSLTIQCQVDSQVTMMFWYRQQPGQSLTLIATANQGSEATYESGFVIDKFPISRPNLTFSTLTVSNMSPEDSSIYLCSVESTSQVQGETQYFGPGTRLLVL.

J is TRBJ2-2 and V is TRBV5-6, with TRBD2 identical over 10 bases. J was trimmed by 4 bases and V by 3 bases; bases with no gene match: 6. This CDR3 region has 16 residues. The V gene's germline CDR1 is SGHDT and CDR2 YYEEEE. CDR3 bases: TGTGCCAGCAGCTGGATAGCGGGGGGTCCCACCGGGGAGCTGTTTTTT. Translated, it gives CASSWIAGGPTGELFF.

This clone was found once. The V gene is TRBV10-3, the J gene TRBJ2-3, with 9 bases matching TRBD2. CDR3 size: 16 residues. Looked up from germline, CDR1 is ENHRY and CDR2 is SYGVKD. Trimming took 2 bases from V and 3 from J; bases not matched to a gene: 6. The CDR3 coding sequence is TGTGCCATCAGTGAGCAAGCGGGGGGAGCTACAGATACGCAGTATTTT. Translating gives CAISEQAGGATDTQYF.

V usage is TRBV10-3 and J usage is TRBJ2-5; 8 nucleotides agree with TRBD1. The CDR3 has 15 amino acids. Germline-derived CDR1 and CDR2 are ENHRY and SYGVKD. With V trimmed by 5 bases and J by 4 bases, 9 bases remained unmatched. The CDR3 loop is CAISPNTGGGETQYF. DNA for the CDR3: TGTGCCATCAGTCCAAACACAGGGGGAGGAGAGACCCAGTACTTC.

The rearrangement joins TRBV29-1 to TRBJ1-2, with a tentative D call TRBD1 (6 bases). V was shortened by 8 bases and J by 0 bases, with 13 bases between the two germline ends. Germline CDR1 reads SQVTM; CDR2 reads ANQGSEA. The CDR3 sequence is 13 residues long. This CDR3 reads CSIYRDPNYGYTF. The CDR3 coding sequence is TGCAGCATATACAGGGACCCTAACTATGGCTACACCTTC.

As DNA, the CDR3 is TGTGCCAGCGCCCGCCAGGGAAAGACTAATGAAAAACTGTTTTTT. This sequence encodes CASARQGKTNEKLFF. The genes are TRBV2 and TRBJ1-4; D is possibly TRBD1 (5 bases). Trimming removed 8 bases at V and 2 bases at J, with 15 bases between. Germline CDR1 and CDR2: SNHLY and FYNNEI. The CDR3 spans 15 residues.

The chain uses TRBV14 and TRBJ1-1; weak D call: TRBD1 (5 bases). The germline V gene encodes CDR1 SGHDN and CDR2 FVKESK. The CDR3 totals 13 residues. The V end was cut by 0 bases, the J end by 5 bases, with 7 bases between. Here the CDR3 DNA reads TGTGCCAGCAGCCAAGAAAGGGGAACTGAAGCTTTCTTT. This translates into CASSQERGTEAFF.

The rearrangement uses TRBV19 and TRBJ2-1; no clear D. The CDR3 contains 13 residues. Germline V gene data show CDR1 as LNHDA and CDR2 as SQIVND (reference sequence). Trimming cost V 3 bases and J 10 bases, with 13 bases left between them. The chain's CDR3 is CASSIRGQQEQFF. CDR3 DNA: TGTGCCAGTAGTATTCGAGGCCAGCAAGAGCAGTTCTTC.

Here the CDR3 DNA reads TGTGCCAGCTCACCACCGAGACAGGGGGCAATTGGCTACACCTTC. It translates to CASSPPRQGAIGYTF. The gene calls are TRBV18 and TRBJ1-2, with 10 bases matching TRBD1. CDR1 is KGHSH, CDR2 LQKENI, per germline. J was trimmed by 7 bases and V by 0 bases; bases with no gene match: 5. This CDR3 is built from 15 residues.

CDR3 in DNA: TGCGCCAGCAGCATCAGCGGGAGGGGGAGACAGACGCAGTATTTT. This codes for CASSISGRGRQTQYF. The chain combines TRBV5-1 with TRBJ2-3; 10 bases match TRBD2. This CDR3 spans 15 amino acids. V trimming: 4 bases; J trimming: 9 bases; junction bases outside the gene matches: 11. Germline V gives CDR1 SGHRS, CDR2 YFSETQ.

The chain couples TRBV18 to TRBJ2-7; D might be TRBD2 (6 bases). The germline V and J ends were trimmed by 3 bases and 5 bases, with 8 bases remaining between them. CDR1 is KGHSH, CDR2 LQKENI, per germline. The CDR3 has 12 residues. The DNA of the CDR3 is TGTGCCAGCTCACCGAGGGAGGACGAGCAGTACTTC. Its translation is CASSPREDEQYF.

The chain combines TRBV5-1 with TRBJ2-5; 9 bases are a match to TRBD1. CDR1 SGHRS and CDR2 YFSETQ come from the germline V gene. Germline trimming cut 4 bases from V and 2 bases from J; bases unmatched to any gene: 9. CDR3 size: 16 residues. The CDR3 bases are TGCGCCAGCAGCCCTGGTGACAGGGGGGGACAAGAGACCCAGTACTTC. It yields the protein CASSPGDRGGQETQYF.

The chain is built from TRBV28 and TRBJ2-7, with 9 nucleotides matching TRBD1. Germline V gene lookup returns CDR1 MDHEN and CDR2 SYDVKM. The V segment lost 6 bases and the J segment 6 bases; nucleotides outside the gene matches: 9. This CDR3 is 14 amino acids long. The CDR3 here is CASRIPGQGSEQYF. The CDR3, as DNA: TGTGCCAGCAGAATACCGGGACAGGGATCCGAGCAGTACTTC.

DNA for the CDR3: TGCAGCGGCGAACTCACAGGGGAACGGCACGGAAACACCATATATTTT. It codes for CSGELTGERHGNTIYF. This chain links TRBV29-1 with TRBJ1-3, with 7 nucleotides matching TRBD1. The germline V gene has CDR1 SQVTM and CDR2 ANQGSEA. The J segment lost 4 bases and the V segment lost 7 bases, leaving 16 bases of the junction unmatched. The CDR3 sequence is 16 residues long.

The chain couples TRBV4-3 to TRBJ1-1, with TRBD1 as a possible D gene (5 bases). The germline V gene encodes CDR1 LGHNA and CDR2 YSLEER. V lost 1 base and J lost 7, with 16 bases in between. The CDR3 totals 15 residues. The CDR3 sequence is CASSQGTRPLHEAFF. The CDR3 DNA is TGCGCCAGCAGCCAAGGGACAAGGCCTCTGCATGAAGCTTTCTTT.

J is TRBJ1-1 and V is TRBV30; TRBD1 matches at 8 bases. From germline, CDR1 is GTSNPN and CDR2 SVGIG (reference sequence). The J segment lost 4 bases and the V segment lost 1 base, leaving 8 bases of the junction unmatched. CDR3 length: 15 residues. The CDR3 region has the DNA TGTGCCTGGAGTGCAGCTAGGACAGGGACCACTGAAGCTTTCTTT. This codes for CAWSAARTGTTEAFF.

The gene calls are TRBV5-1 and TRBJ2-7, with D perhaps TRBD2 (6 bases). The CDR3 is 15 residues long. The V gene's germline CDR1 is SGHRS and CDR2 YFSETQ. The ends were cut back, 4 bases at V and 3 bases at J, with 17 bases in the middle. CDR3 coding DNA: TGCGCCAGCAGCCCGTCTCCTGGCGGGGTCTACGAGCAGTACTTC. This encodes CASSPSPGGVYEQYF. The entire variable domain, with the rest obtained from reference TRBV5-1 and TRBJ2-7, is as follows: KAGVTQTPRYLIKTRGQQVTLSCSPISGHRSVSWYQQTPGQGLQFLFEYFSETQRNKGNFPGRFSGRQFSNSRSEMNVSTLELGDSALYLCASSPSPGGVYEQYFGPGTRLTVT.